In this sample, the clone carrying this T cell receptor (beta chain) turned up once. The protocol was immunoSEQ multiplex PCR, while the TCRdb copy is restricted to in-frame clones and leaves out a portion. The sample has about 36,000 clones, over 75% seen once. V trimming: 5 bases; J trimming: 13 bases; junction bases outside the gene matches: 7. There are 12 residues in the CDR3. Germline V gene lookup returns CDR1 MDHEN and CDR2 SYDVKM. The data derive from a study of T cell clonotyping in hematopoietic cell transplantation. The specimen sequenced was peripheral blood mononuclear cells. The sequence was collected from a woman between 35 and 50 years old in good health. Some clones in this sample may be carry-over from other donors' samples. The chain carries TRBV28 and TRBJ2-1, with TRBD2 matching over 8 bases. CDR3 DNA: TGTGCCAGCAGTCCCCCGGGGGGGCGTCAGTTCTTC. Amino acid sequence: CASSPPGGRQFF. The variable domain in full, completed from reference TRBV28 and TRBJ2-1, reads DVKVTQSSRYLVKRTGEKVFLECVQDMDHENMFWYRQDPGLGLRLIYFSYDVKMKEKGDIPEGYSVSREKKERFSLILESASTNQTSMYLCASSPPGGRQFFGPGTRLTVL.